This TCR beta chain was recorded in a study of blood T cell repertoires in COVID-19. Study overall: The United States, Italy and Spain supplied acute and convalescent COVID-19 samples. The cDNA or gDNA used as material had been derived from T cells, B-cell-depleted T cells, or PBMCs.

As originally analysed: Reference gene primer amplification in the assay estimated nucleated cell counts. Generated by immunoSEQ multiplex PCR, the TCRdb table keeps only in-frame clones and is missing some. The D gene and trimming were derived from the DNA, and the V and J assignments and clone size from that table. The sample lists roughly 63,000 clones, around 79% occurring once. Source material: peripheral blood. This TCR was sampled from a human donor in a cohort sampled during active COVID-19.

Here the CDR3 DNA reads TGTGCCAGCAGCTTAGCAGGGTCCCATCAAGAGACCCAGTACTTC. This gives the protein CASSLAGSHQETQYF. V usage is TRBV11-2 and J usage is TRBJ2-5; a weak D match, TRBD1 (5 bases). Germline CDR1 is SGHAT and CDR2 is FQNNGV. This CDR3 spans 15 amino acids. Trimming removed 1 base at V and 2 bases at J, with 11 bases between. Complete variable domain (other parts from reference TRBV11-2 and TRBJ2-5): EAGVAQSPRYKIIEKRQSVAFWCNPISGHATLYWYQQILGQGPKLLIQFQNNGVVDDSQLPKDRFSAERLKGVDSTLKIQPAKLEDSAVYLCASSLAGSHQETQYFGPGTRLLVL.